This T cell receptor (beta chain) was obtained from a study of blood T cell repertoires in COVID-19. At the level of the study: The origin of the acute and convalescent COVID-19 samples was the United States, Italy and Spain. Sample material is recorded as cDNA or gDNA derived from T cells, B-cell-depleted T cells, or PBMCs.

Source study methods: Estimated nucleated cell counts came from reference gene primer amplification. Generated by immunoSEQ multiplex PCR, the TCRdb table keeps only in-frame clones and is missing some. D and trimming come from the DNA, and the V and J calls and clone size come from that table. The table includes about 68,000 clones, 80% detected once. This CDR3 region has 13 residues. Per the germline V gene, CDR1 is MGHRA and CDR2 is YSYEKL. Trimming cost V 1 base and J 5 bases, with 6 bases left between them. The V gene is TRBV4-1, the J gene TRBJ1-5; the D is unclear. Sequencing was performed on peripheral blood. The source is a human donor in a cohort sampled during active COVID-19. CDR3 DNA sequence: TGCGCCAGCAGCCAAGGAAGAGATCAGCCCCAGCATTTT. It translates to CASSQGRDQPQHF.